One T cell receptor beta chain is described in this entry. What it recognizes is unknown. The sample comes from a study of T cell responses to AZD1222 COVID-19 vaccine. Assay: immunoSEQ multiplex PCR; the TCRdb copy retains only in-frame clones and omits some. This table has about 130,000 clones, more than 85% appearing once. Findings and limits, study-wide: Baseline antibody screening turned up just six seropositive AZD1222 recipients. Unmutated variant regions reportedly attract nearly half of all spike-specific TCRs.

The specimen was peripheral blood, collected on day 0 of AZD1222 vaccination. The receptor was derived from an adult in good health.

The CDR3 here is CASSFRGGGSPLHF. Written as DNA, the CDR3 is TGTGCCAGCAGCTTTCGGGGCGGTGGTTCACCCCTCCACTTT. The chain joins TRBV7-2 to TRBJ1-6; a possible D gene is TRBD1 (5 bases). V was shortened by 3 bases and J by 9 bases, with 12 bases between the two germline ends. The CDR3 is 14 amino acids. Germline lookup yields CDR1 SGHTA and CDR2 FQGNSA.